Shown below are 28 T cell receptor beta chains from a single sample sequenced in a study of identical twins. TCRdb reprocessed the 5' RACE reads with MiXCR, giving one entry per CDR3 protein. The sample carries 400,000 or so distinct CDR3 sequences, roughly 10% recorded once. The sequencing input was naive T cells sorted from blood. The origin of the receptors is a woman between 45 and 60 years old in good health.

The chain uses TRBV7-8 and TRBJ2-7; TRBD1 aligns across 9 bases. V lost 5 bases, J lost 3 bases, and 8 bases stayed unmatched. Germline CDR1 is SGHVS and CDR2 is FQNEAQ. The CDR3 consists of 15 residues. The chain's CDR3 is CASSIADRGYYEQYF. CDR3 DNA sequence: TGTGCCAGCAGCATCGCGGACAGGGGCTACTACGAGCAGTACTTC.

This clonotype was picked up a small number of times. The CDR3 loop is CASNLLKSDTQYF. The DNA of the CDR3 is TGTGCCAGCAATCTTCTCAAATCAGATACGCAGTATTTT. This rearrangement joins TRBV12-3 or TRBV12-4 to TRBJ2-3; the D is unclear. The CDR3 sequence is 13 residues long. Trimming pared 7 bases from V and 4 bases from J, leaving 12 bases between.

This clonotype was found a few times. The chain combines TRBV20-1 with TRBJ2-1; D is unresolved. The CDR3 covers 15 residues. The germline V and J ends were trimmed by 3 bases and 4 bases, with 16 bases remaining between them. CDR1 and CDR2 from the germline V gene are DFQATT and SNEGSKA (reference sequence). As DNA, the CDR3 is TGCAGTGCTAGGGTACTCCTTTCCACATACAATGAGCAGTTCTTC. Its translation is CSARVLLSTYNEQFF.

The chain links TRBV11-2 to TRBJ2-2; D tentatively fits TRBD1 or TRBD2 (7 bases each). V was trimmed by 5 bases and J by 6 bases, leaving 16 bases between them. This CDR3 has 15 amino acids. The germline CDR1 and CDR2 sequences are SGHAT and FQNNGV. Here the CDR3 reads CASSNSGTVAGELFF. DNA for the CDR3: TGTGCCAGCAGCAACAGCGGGACAGTAGCCGGGGAGCTGTTTTTT.

The genes are TRBV12-3 or TRBV12-4 and TRBJ2-1; TRBD2 agrees at 10 bases. There are 16 residues in the CDR3. The trim removed 3 bases at V and 9 bases at J, leaving 11 bases unmatched. The CDR3, as DNA: TGTGCCAGCAGTTTTTCAGCGGGAGGGGGGGTGAGTGAGCAGTTCTTC. Its translation is CASSFSAGGGVSEQFF.

The chain is built from TRBV2 and TRBJ1-5; no clear D gene. The CDR3 has 15 residues. V gave up 5 bases and J gave up 2 bases, with 13 bases separating them. CDR1 and CDR2 from the germline V gene are SNHLY and FYNNEI. The CDR3 sequence is CASSLTPLGNQPQHF. The DNA of the CDR3 is TGTGCCAGCAGTCTCACACCGTTGGGCAATCAGCCCCAGCATTTT.

The V call is TRBV3-1, the J call TRBJ2-3, with D possibly matching TRBD2 (6 bases). This CDR3 has 18 residues. V was clipped by 0 bases and J by 2 bases, with 18 bases between them. Germline CDR1 and CDR2: LGHDT and YNNKEL (reference sequence). CDR3 region: CASSQDPLTGVHTDTQYF. CDR3 nucleotides: TGTGCCAGCAGCCAAGACCCCTTAACGGGAGTCCACACAGATACGCAGTATTTT.

This clonotype was detected a few times. The CDR3 region is CASSLGQTNLYNEQFF. Here the CDR3 DNA reads TGTGCCAGCAGCTTAGGACAAACCAATCTATACAATGAGCAGTTCTTC. The chain links TRBV11-2 to TRBJ2-1; D unclear. The V end was cut by 1 base, the J end by 4 bases, with 14 bases between. The germline V gene encodes CDR1 SGHAT and CDR2 FQNNGV. The CDR3 is made up of 16 amino acids.

There are a few counts of this clonotype. The CDR3 spells CASSLMEETQYF. In DNA, the CDR3 is TGCGCCAGCAGCTTGATGGAAGAGACCCAGTACTTC. The chain employs TRBV5-1 and TRBJ2-5; D is unclear. Trimming took off 1 base at V and 3 bases at J, with 4 bases between the two ends. The length of the CDR3 is 12 residues. Germline CDR1 and CDR2: SGHRS and YFSETQ.

This clonotype occurred a few times. The chain recombines TRBV6-5 with TRBJ1-2; D is undetermined. The length of the CDR3 is 15 residues. Deletions cut 0 bases from V and 2 bases from J, with 10 bases between. Germline V gene data show CDR1 as MNHEY and CDR2 as SVGAGI. CDR3 DNA: TGTGCCAGCAGTTACTCGATAGACCAAAACTATGGCTACACCTTC. This encodes CASSYSIDQNYGYTF.

A few counts support this clonotype. V usage is TRBV5-1 and J usage is TRBJ2-3; 7 nucleotides line up with TRBD1. Trimming cost V 0 bases and J 4 bases; bases outside gene matches: 5. The CDR3 has 15 amino acids. Looked up from germline, CDR1 is SGHRS and CDR2 is YFSETQ. As DNA, the CDR3 is TGCGCCAGCAGCTTGGGGACAGGTTCGGCAGATACGCAGTATTTT. Protein product: CASSLGTGSADTQYF.

The sample holds many counts of this clonotype. In nucleotides, the CDR3 is TGTGCCAGCAGTCCAGGACTAGCGGGACCCTACAATGAGCAGTTCTTC. Its protein is CASSPGLAGPYNEQFF. The chain employs TRBV7-8 and TRBJ2-1; 12 bases agree with TRBD2. V gave up 6 bases and J gave up 2 bases; unmatched junction bases: 5. Germline V CDR1 and CDR2: SGHVS, FQNEAQ. The CDR3 sequence is 16 residues long. Combining the CDR3 with reference TRBV7-8 and TRBJ2-1 gives the whole variable domain GAGVSQSPRYKVAKRGQDVALRCDPISGHVSLFWYQQALGQGPEFLTYFQNEAQLDKSGLPSDRFFAERPEGSVSTLKIQRTQQEDSAVYLCASSPGLAGPYNEQFFGPGTRLTVL.

The chain employs TRBV12-3 or TRBV12-4 and TRBJ1-2; TRBD1 aligns across 8 bases. The length of the CDR3 is 14 residues. Trimming removed 5 bases from V and 8 bases from J; junction bases left unmatched: 10. This CDR3 is CASSNLQGEKGYTF. In DNA, the CDR3 is TGTGCCAGCAGTAACCTACAGGGGGAGAAAGGCTACACCTTC.

V gene TRBV2 combines with J gene TRBJ2-1, with 7 bases lining up with TRBD2. The CDR3 spans 15 residues. Germline values: CDR1 SNHLY, CDR2 FYNNEI. V shed 3 bases and J 7 bases; nucleotides not matched to a gene: 9. DNA of the CDR3: TGTGCCAGCAGTGAGTACAGCGGGAAGTTAAATGAGCAGTTCTTC. It translates to CASSEYSGKLNEQFF.

There are many counts of this clonotype. The rearrangement uses TRBV7-9 and TRBJ2-1, with 11 bases aligning to TRBD2. CDR1 is SEHNR, CDR2 FQNEAQ, per germline (reference sequence). Trimming removed 5 bases from V and 2 bases from J; junction bases left unmatched: 11. The CDR3 is made up of 18 amino acids. The DNA for the CDR3 is TGTGCCAGCAGCCTAGGTAGACTAGCGGGACCAACCTACAATGAGCAGTTCTTC. This gives the protein CASSLGRLAGPTYNEQFF.

In this sample, this clonotype turned up a few times. The chain joins TRBV5-5 to TRBJ2-1; weak D call: TRBD2 (6 bases). The ends were cut back, 4 bases at V and 6 bases at J, with 17 bases in the middle. The CDR3 consists of 15 residues. CDR1 and CDR2 (germline): SGHKS, YYEKEE (reference sequence). The CDR3 DNA sequence: TGTGCCAGCAGCCGGGACTTCGGGTGGGGCAATGAGCAGTTCTTC. Amino acid sequence: CASSRDFGWGNEQFF.

This clonotype appeared many times. The chain employs TRBV20-1 and TRBJ2-3; 7 positions agree with TRBD2. This CDR3 has 13 amino acids. V lost 5 bases and J lost 2; bases outside the gene matches: 4. The germline V gene encodes CDR1 DFQATT and CDR2 SNEGSKA (reference sequence). CDR3 sequence (DNA): TGCAGTGCTGCGACTAGCTACACAGATACGCAGTATTTT. Translated: CSAATSYTDTQYF.

This clonotype occurred a few times. V and J are TRBV6-5 and TRBJ1-2; D is unclear. CDR1 is MNHEY, CDR2 SVGAGI, per germline. Trimming took off 2 bases at V and 4 bases at J, with 14 bases between the two ends. This CDR3 has 15 amino acids. The CDR3, as DNA: TGTGCCAGCAGTTACCTGTCGACTCCTATCTATGGCTACACCTTC. Protein product: CASSYLSTPIYGYTF.

Many counts were recorded for this clonotype. The chain recombines TRBV29-1 with TRBJ2-1; either TRBD1 or TRBD2 may fit D (5 bases each). Germline V gives CDR1 SQVTM, CDR2 ANQGSEA. Trimming took 2 bases from V and 4 from J, leaving 15 bases between them. The CDR3 contains 15 residues. The DNA of the CDR3 is TGCAGCGTTGAAACTAGGACAAGGGTATACAATGAGCAGTTCTTC. It encodes CSVETRTRVYNEQFF.

This clonotype was observed at least ten times. The CDR3 DNA sequence: TGTGCCAGCAGTAGACGACAGGGGAGGTCCTACGAGCAGTACTTC. Protein sequence: CASSRRQGRSYEQYF. V gene TRBV12-3 or TRBV12-4 combines with J gene TRBJ2-7; 8 bases are a match to TRBD1. This CDR3 has 15 residues. V lost 5 bases to trimming and J lost 1 base; unmatched junction nucleotides: 7.

This clonotype showed up just a few times. The chain recombines TRBV5-1 with TRBJ2-3; D unresolved. The CDR3 spans 14 residues. CDR1 is SGHRS and CDR2 is YFSETQ in the germline V gene. V lost 0 bases and J 2 bases, leaving 7 bases between the germline ends. CDR3 in amino acids: CASSLALITDTQYF. CDR3 DNA sequence: TGCGCCAGCAGCTTGGCACTGATCACAGATACGCAGTATTTT.

The chain joins TRBV6-5 to TRBJ2-3; 7 positions agree with TRBD1. The germline gives CDR1 MNHEY, CDR2 SVGAGI. The CDR3 is 15 residues long. V lost 2 bases, J lost 4 bases, and 6 bases stayed unmatched. CDR3 sequence reads: CASSYGQGDADTQYF. The CDR3 nucleotides are TGTGCCAGCAGTTACGGGCAGGGGGATGCAGATACGCAGTATTTT.

The rearrangement links TRBV11-2 to TRBJ2-3; 8 bases match TRBD1. The junction had 9 bases not matched to a gene; V was cut back by 3 bases and J by 4 bases. The CDR3 runs to 16 residues. CDR1 SGHAT and CDR2 FQNNGV come from the germline V gene. CDR3 DNA sequence: TGTGCCAGCAGCTTTGGAGAGGACAGGGACGCAGATACGCAGTATTTT. This encodes CASSFGEDRDADTQYF. The whole variable domain, remainder taken from reference TRBV11-2 and TRBJ2-3, is EAGVAQSPRYKIIEKRQSVAFWCNPISGHATLYWYQQILGQGPKLLIQFQNNGVVDDSQLPKDRFSAERLKGVDSTLKIQPAKLEDSAVYLCASSFGEDRDADTQYFGPGTRLTVL.

This clonotype was recorded a few times. This chain links TRBV24-1 with TRBJ2-3, with 12 bases matching TRBD1. The CDR3 is 18 residues long. V shed 5 bases and J 5 bases; nucleotides not matched to a gene: 13. Germline V gene data show CDR1 as KGHDR and CDR2 as SFDVKD. The chain's CDR3 is CATSATIFRDRGQDTQYF. The CDR3 DNA reads TGTGCCACCAGTGCTACGATTTTCCGGGACAGGGGGCAAGATACGCAGTATTTT.

This clonotype was observed many times. V is TRBV15 and J is TRBJ2-1; D remains unclear. This CDR3 contains 16 residues. The V end was cut by 0 bases, the J end by 8 bases, with 17 bases between. Germline CDR1 reads LNHNV; CDR2 reads YYDKDF (reference sequence). DNA of the CDR3: TGTGCCACCAGCAGAGATAAGTGGGTTGTTATGGATGAGCAGTTCTTC. Its protein is CATSRDKWVVMDEQFF. The whole variable domain, filled in from reference TRBV15 and TRBJ2-1, reads DAMVIQNPRYQVTQFGKPVTLSCSQTLNHNVMYWYQQKSSQAPKLLFHYYDKDFNNEADTPDNFQSRRPNTSFCFLDIRSPGLGDTAMYLCATSRDKWVVMDEQFFGPGTRLTVL.

This clonotype was seen repeatedly, ten times or more. This chain links TRBV4-1 with TRBJ2-5; TRBD2 matches at 7 bases. Germline V gives CDR1 MGHRA, CDR2 YSYEKL. J lost 3 bases, V lost 0 bases, and 1 base had no gene match. CDR3 length: 14 amino acids. The CDR3 region is CASSQEGREETQYF. The CDR3, as DNA: TGCGCCAGCAGCCAAGAAGGGAGGGAAGAGACCCAGTACTTC.

This clonotype turned up a few times. The V call is TRBV7-8, the J call TRBJ2-7; D assignment may be TRBD1 or TRBD2 (5 bases each). Trimming took off 5 bases at V and 0 bases at J, with 11 bases between the two ends. The CDR3 runs 14 residues. Germline-derived CDR1 and CDR2 are SGHVS and FQNEAQ. The DNA for the CDR3 is TGTGCCAGCAGCCAGGGACCGAGCTCCTACGAGCAGTACGTC. Encoded protein: CASSQGPSSYEQYV.

This rearrangement joins TRBV10-3 to TRBJ1-2; 9 bases match TRBD1. The germline CDR1 and CDR2 sequences are ENHRY and SYGVKD. The CDR3 length is 13 residues. V lost 4 bases, J lost 8 bases, and 5 bases stayed unmatched. CDR3 DNA: TGTGCCATCAGTGGGGGGACAGGGTACGGCTACACCTTC. Protein: CAISGGTGYGYTF.